The 16 T cell receptor beta chains presented below share a single source sample, sequenced in a study of post-analysis software for immune sequencing data. Study-wide points: Five or six TRBV segments (TRBV5-6, TRBV5-1 and TRBV20-1 among them) occurred more frequently in patients than in controls.

Libraries were made from TCR beta cDNA, and they carried unique molecular identifiers. TCRdb re-analysed the PCR reads in MiXCR, keeping a single row per CDR3 protein. Among around 250,000 distinct CDR3 sequences listed, 35% to 45% were seen once. Their specific antigens are unknown. Sequencing was carried out using blood. The receptors were gathered from a girl aged 5-17 years with multiple sclerosis.

This clonotype has a count of ten or more. The chain joins TRBV7-3 to TRBJ2-3; 9 nucleotides match TRBD2. The V segment lost 5 bases and the J segment 6 bases; nucleotides outside the gene matches: 6. The CDR3 has 14 amino acids. From germline, CDR1 is SGHTA and CDR2 FQGTGA. Written as DNA, the CDR3 is TGTGCCAGCAGCCTTAGCGGGAGTGGTGATACGCAGTATTTT. Its protein is CASSLSGSGDTQYF.

This chain connects TRBV10-3 to TRBJ2-5; D tentatively fits TRBD1 or TRBD2 (5 bases each). The DNA end is a closer match to TRBJ2-7, so the J assignment may be wrong. The germline gives CDR1 ENHRY, CDR2 SYGVKD. This CDR3 region has 13 residues. In DNA, the CDR3 is TGTGCCATCAGTGGGCAGGATGGGGGCGAGCAGTACTTC. It codes for CAISGQDGGEQYF.

This clonotype was picked up many times. The V call is TRBV3-1, the J call TRBJ2-1; D possibly matches TRBD1 or TRBD2 (5 bases each). The CDR3 covers 15 residues. The V end lost 1 base, the J end lost 0 bases, and 7 bases lay between the germline ends. The germline V gene encodes CDR1 LGHDT and CDR2 YNNKEL (reference sequence). The CDR3 DNA reads as TGTGCCAGCAGCCAAGCAGGGAGCTCCTACAATGAGCAGTTCTTC. Residues: CASSQAGSSYNEQFF.

This clonotype was picked up many times. The rearrangement links TRBV12-3 or TRBV12-4 to TRBJ2-2, with a tentative D call TRBD2 (5 bases). The CDR3 is 14 residues long. Trimming took off 5 bases at V and 1 base at J, with 8 bases between the two ends. The CDR3 coding sequence is TGTGCCAGCAGTCCAGGACTGAACACCGGGGAGCTGTTTTTT. Protein sequence: CASSPGLNTGELFF.

This clonotype showed up many times. V and J are TRBV20-1 and TRBJ2-4; 7 bases match TRBD2. CDR3 length: 15 amino acids. CDR1 is DFQATT and CDR2 is SNEGSKA in the germline V gene (reference sequence). Germline trimming cut 0 bases from V and 2 bases from J; bases unmatched to any gene: 4. In nucleotides, the CDR3 is TGCAGTGCTAGAGATGTGGGGACTACCAAAAACATTCAGTACTTC. It yields the protein CSARDVGTTKNIQYF.

The chain employs TRBV20-1 and TRBJ1-1; a weak D match, TRBD1 (6 bases). The CDR3 totals 12 residues. The V and J ends lost 3 bases and 3 bases respectively, with 8 bases between them. Germline lookup yields CDR1 DFQATT and CDR2 SNEGSKA (reference sequence). Written as DNA, the CDR3 is TGCAGTGCTAGGAAGGGGGACACTGAAGCTTTCTTT. Translating gives CSARKGDTEAFF.

Notes on this clonotype: A much more abundant neighbour one base away suggests this may be a read error. The rearrangement links TRBV3-1 to TRBJ2-1, with 7 bases aligning to TRBD2. Germline assignment: CDR1 LGHDT and CDR2 YNNKEL (reference sequence). This CDR3 is 15 amino acids long. The V and J ends lost 8 bases and 0 bases, in that order; junction bases with no gene match: 7. This CDR3 reads CASGPLAGSYNEQFF. CDR3 DNA: TGTGCCAGCGGCCCATTAGCGGGCTCCTACAATGAGCAGTTCTTC.

The chain has TRBV3-1 and TRBJ2-5; 11 bases are shared with TRBD2. CDR3 length: 16 residues. Germline V gene lookup returns CDR1 LGHDT and CDR2 YNNKEL (reference sequence). Trimming at V came to 3 bases and at J to 4 bases, leaving 7 bases not matched to a gene. CDR3 bases: TGTGCCAGCAGCCATCCCACTAGCGGGGGAGTAGAGACCCAGTACTTC. Its protein is CASSHPTSGGVETQYF.

The chain recombines TRBV20-1 with TRBJ2-7; D call uncertain. Germline V gives CDR1 DFQATT, CDR2 SNEGSKA (reference sequence). This CDR3 spans 14 amino acids. V lost 3 bases to trimming and J lost 0 bases, with 12 bases between them. The CDR3 protein is CSARSGVSSYEQYF. Written as DNA, the CDR3 is TGCAGTGCTAGGTCGGGTGTGAGCTCCTACGAGCAGTACTTC.

The rearrangement joins TRBV11-2 to TRBJ2-4, with TRBD2 matching over 10 bases. The assigned J gene may be wrong: the sequence end matches TRBJ2-7 better. Germline CDR1 reads SGHAT; CDR2 reads FQNNGV. The CDR3 spans 16 residues. The chain's CDR3 is CASSPVTSGFLYEQYF. The CDR3 DNA follows: TGTGCCAGCAGCCCTGTGACTAGCGGGTTCCTCTACGAGCAGTACTTC.

There are many counts of this clonotype. The chain couples TRBV29-1 to TRBJ1-5; D is possibly TRBD1 (6 bases). V lost 4 bases to trimming and J lost 7 bases, with 14 bases between them. In germline, CDR1 is SQVTM, CDR2 ANQGSEA. The CDR3 covers 13 residues. The CDR3 loop reads CSVARGAEQPQHF. The DNA of the CDR3 is TGCAGCGTTGCCAGGGGCGCGGAGCAGCCCCAGCATTTT.

V gene TRBV12-3 or TRBV12-4 combines with J gene TRBJ2-7; 9 bases fit TRBD2. V dropped 5 bases and J dropped 2; count of bases not matched to a gene: 4. This CDR3 is built from 14 residues. CDR3: CASSISGGAYEQYF. In nucleotides, the CDR3 is TGTGCCAGCAGTATTAGCGGGGGTGCCTACGAGCAGTACTTC.

Concerning this clonotype: A clone one base away is much larger, so this may be a read error. This chain uses TRBV7-3 with TRBJ2-3, with D possibly matching TRBD2 (6 bases). Germline CDR1 is SGHTA and CDR2 is FQGTGA. V was clipped by 5 bases and J by 7 bases, with 16 bases between them. The CDR3 is 14 residues long. In DNA form, the CDR3 reads TGTGCCAGCAGCCCCTTGCCGGGGGTTCATACGCAGTATTTT. Translated, it gives CASSPLPGVHTQYF.

With respect to this clonotype: Mismatch with germline at one junction end may stem from a read error. The gene calls are TRBV9 and TRBJ1-2; no clear D. The CDR3 runs to 11 residues. Per the germline V gene, CDR1 is SGDLS and CDR2 is YYNGEE. DNA for the CDR3: TGTGCCGGCAGCGTCGGGCTCCGCTACACCTTC. Protein: CAGSVGLRYTF.

This clonotype was counted many times. This sequence joins TRBV5-1 and TRBJ2-3; 11 nucleotides agree with TRBD2. Germline values: CDR1 SGHRS, CDR2 YFSETQ. This CDR3 region has 16 residues. V trimming: 4 bases; J trimming: 5 bases; junction bases outside the gene matches: 9. The CDR3 bases are TGCGCCAGCAGCCACGAACTAGCGGGAGTTGGAGATACGCAGTATTTT. This encodes CASSHELAGVGDTQYF.

The chain uses TRBV5-1 and TRBJ1-5, with D hard to call. V lost 0 bases and J 6 bases, leaving 16 bases between the germline ends. The CDR3 covers 16 residues. CDR1 is SGHRS, CDR2 YFSETQ, per germline. CDR3 amino acids: CASSLDGRNLGQPQHF. DNA for the CDR3: TGCGCCAGCAGCTTGGACGGGCGCAATCTGGGTCAGCCCCAGCATTTT.